This is a list of T cell receptor beta chains from one sample in a study of T cell repertoires in cytomegalovirus infection. No antigens are known for them. TCRdb reanalysed the reads using MiXCR and keeps one entry per CDR3 protein. The table shows about 46,000 distinct CDR3 sequences, with 20% to 25% occurring only once. Sequencing was carried out using PBMCs, sequenced either directly or after in vitro stimulation (not recorded which). The receptors come from a human donor in good health (CMV status not recorded). Some clones in this sample may be carry-over from other donors' samples. CDR3s include the opening cysteine and the closing phenylalanine or tryptophan. The order of the fields is D gene, J gene, V gene, clone size, CDR3 DNA, CDR3 protein. The D gene is left open where the match is weak. Expanded clones get a size class; other rows say once, few or many, or leave the size out.

>.|TRBJ1-1|TRBV6-4|many
TGTGCCAGCAGTGACAGGGAAAACACTGAAGCTTTCTTT
CASSDRENTEAFF
>.|TRBJ2-3|TRBV12-3/TRBV12-4|.
TGTGCCAGCAGTTTAGTTGGGCAGGGAACAGATACGCAGTATTTT
CASSLVGQGTDTQYF
>.|TRBJ2-7|TRBV11-2|.
TGTGCCAGCAGCCCAAAGAGGGGGGGGGGAACCTACGAGCAGTACTTC
CASSPKRGGGTYEQYF
>TRBD1|TRBJ2-1|TRBV7-9|few
TGTGCCAGCAGCCTACGGGACAGGGGGCTTCATGAGCAGTTCTTC
CASSLRDRGLHEQFF
>.|TRBJ1-1|TRBV7-9|few
TGTGCCAGCAGCCCAAGAGACAGTCCTGAAGCTTTCTTT
CASSPRDSPEAFF
>.|TRBJ1-2|TRBV20-1|few
TGCAGTGCTAGAGATTTCACAACGGAGCATGGCTACACCTTC
CSARDFTTEHGYTF
>.|TRBJ1-1|TRBV19|few
TGTGCCAGTAGTATCTACAGCGATAACACTGAAGCTTTCTTT
CASSIYSDNTEAFF
>TRBD1|TRBJ2-5|TRBV4-2|.
TGTGCCAGCAGCCAGGAAAGGACAGGGGGCTCACTAGGAGAGACCCAGTACTTC
CASSQERTGGSLGETQYF
>TRBD2|TRBJ2-5|TRBV5-4|few
TGTGCCAGCAGTCAGGAGGGGACTAGCGGCCAAGAGACCCAGTACTTC
CASSQEGTSGQETQYF
>.|TRBJ2-3|TRBV12-3/TRBV12-4|.
TGTGCCAGCAGTTTATCCCGGAGGTTAGATACGCAGTATTTT
CASSLSRRLDTQYF
>TRBD2|TRBJ2-3|TRBV7-2|.
TGTGCCAGCAGCTTAGTGGAAGGTGTTAGCGGGAGCCGCACAGATACGCAGTATTTT
CASSLVEGVSGSRTDTQYF
>TRBD2|TRBJ2-2|TRBV7-6|few
TGTGCCAGCAGCTTTTCGAGCGGGGGGTTCTTAGGTACCGGGGAGCTGTTTTTT
CASSFSSGGFLGTGELFF
>.|TRBJ2-1|TRBV7-2|few
TGTGCCAGCAGCCCGGGGACGTCCTACAATGAGCAGTTCTTC
CASSPGTSYNEQFF